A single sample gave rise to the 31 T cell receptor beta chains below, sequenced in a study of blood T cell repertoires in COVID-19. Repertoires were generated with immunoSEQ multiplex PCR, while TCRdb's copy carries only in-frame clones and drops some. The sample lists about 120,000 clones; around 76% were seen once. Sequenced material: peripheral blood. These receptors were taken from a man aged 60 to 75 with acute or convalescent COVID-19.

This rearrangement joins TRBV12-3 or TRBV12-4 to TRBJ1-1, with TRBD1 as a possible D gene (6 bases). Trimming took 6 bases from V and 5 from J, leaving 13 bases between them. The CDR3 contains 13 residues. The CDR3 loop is CASRRQVGTEAFF. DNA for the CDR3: TGTGCCAGCAGAAGACAGGTGGGGACTGAAGCTTTCTTT.

The DNA of the CDR3 is TGTGCCAGCAGCTTAGGCGGGATATATACGCAGTATTTT. This codes for CASSLGGIYTQYF. The chain combines TRBV7-3 with TRBJ2-3, with D maybe TRBD2 (6 bases). Germline CDR1 SGHTA, CDR2 FQGTGA. The CDR3 runs 13 residues. V dropped 2 bases and J dropped 7 bases, with 10 bases sitting between them.

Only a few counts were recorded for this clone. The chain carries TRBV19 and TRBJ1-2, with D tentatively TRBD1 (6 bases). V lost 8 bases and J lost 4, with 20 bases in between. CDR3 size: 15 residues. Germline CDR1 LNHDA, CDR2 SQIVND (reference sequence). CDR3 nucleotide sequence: TGTGCCAGTGGACCCGGACAGTCATTATTCTATGGCTACACCTTC. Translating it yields CASGPGQSLFYGYTF. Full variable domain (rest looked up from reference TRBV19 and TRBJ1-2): DGGITQSPKYLFRKEGQNVTLSCEQNLNHDAMYWYRQDPGQGLRLIYYSQIVNDFQKGDIAEGYSVSREKKESFPLTVTSAQKNPTAFYLCASGPGQSLFYGYTFGSGTRLTVV.

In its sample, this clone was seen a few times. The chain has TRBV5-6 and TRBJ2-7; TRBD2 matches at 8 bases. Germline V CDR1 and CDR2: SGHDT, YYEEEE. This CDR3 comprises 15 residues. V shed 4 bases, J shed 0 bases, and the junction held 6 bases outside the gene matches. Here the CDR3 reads CASSVGLAVSYEQYF. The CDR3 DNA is TGTGCCAGCAGCGTAGGACTAGCAGTCTCCTACGAGCAGTACTTC.

CDR3 DNA sequence: TGTGCCAGCAGCGCCGGAGTTGGTGAGCCACCCCTCCACTTT. Translating gives CASSAGVGEPPLHF. The chain links TRBV3-1 (or the pseudogene TRBV3-2) to TRBJ1-6; D call uncertain. This CDR3 comprises 14 residues. The V gene lost 5 bases and the J gene lost 11 bases, with 16 bases spanning the gap. Germline V gene sequence: CDR1 LGHDT, CDR2 YNNKEL (reference sequence).

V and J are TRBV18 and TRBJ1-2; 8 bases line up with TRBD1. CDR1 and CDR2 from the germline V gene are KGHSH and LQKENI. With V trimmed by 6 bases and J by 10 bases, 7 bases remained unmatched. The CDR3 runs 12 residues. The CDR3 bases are TGTGCCAGCTCGCCCCAGGGGGCCGACTACACCTTC. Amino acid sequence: CASSPQGADYTF.

This chain's CDR3 is CASSLGTRFYNEQFF. In DNA, the CDR3 is TGTGCCAGCAGCTTAGGGACTAGGTTCTACAATGAGCAGTTCTTC. The chain couples TRBV7-8 to TRBJ2-1; TRBD2 matches 7 bases. This CDR3 has 15 residues. J was trimmed by 3 bases and V by 1 base; bases with no gene match: 3. Germline lookup yields CDR1 SGHVS and CDR2 FQNEAQ.

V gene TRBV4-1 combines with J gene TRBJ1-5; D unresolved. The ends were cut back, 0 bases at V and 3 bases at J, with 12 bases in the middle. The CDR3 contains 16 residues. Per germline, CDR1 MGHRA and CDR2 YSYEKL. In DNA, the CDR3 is TGCGCCAGCAGCCAAGATCGAGCACAGCCCAATCAGCCCCAGCATTTT. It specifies CASSQDRAQPNQPQHF.

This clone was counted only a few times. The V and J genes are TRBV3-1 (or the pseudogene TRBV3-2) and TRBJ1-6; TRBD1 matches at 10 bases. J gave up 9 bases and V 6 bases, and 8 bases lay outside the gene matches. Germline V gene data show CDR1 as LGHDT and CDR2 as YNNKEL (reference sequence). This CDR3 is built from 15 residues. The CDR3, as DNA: TGTGCCAGCAGTGACACCGGGACAGGGGTTTCACCCCTCCACTTT. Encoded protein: CASSDTGTGVSPLHF.

The CDR3, as DNA: TGTGCCAGCCAACCTTCGGACAGGGCGGCGGATACGCAGTATTTT. Translation gives CASQPSDRAADTQYF. The chain has TRBV25-1 and TRBJ2-3; 8 bases align to TRBD1. The junction had 13 bases not matched to a gene; V was cut back by 8 bases and J by 6 bases. Germline assignment: CDR1 MGHDK and CDR2 SYGVNS. This CDR3 region has 15 residues. The whole variable domain, filled in from reference TRBV25-1 and TRBJ2-3, reads EADIYQTPRYLVIGTGKKITLECSQTMGHDKMYWYQQDPGMELHLIHYSYGVNSTEKGDLSSESTVSRIRTEHFPLTLESARPSHTSQYLCASQPSDRAADTQYFGPGTRLTVL.

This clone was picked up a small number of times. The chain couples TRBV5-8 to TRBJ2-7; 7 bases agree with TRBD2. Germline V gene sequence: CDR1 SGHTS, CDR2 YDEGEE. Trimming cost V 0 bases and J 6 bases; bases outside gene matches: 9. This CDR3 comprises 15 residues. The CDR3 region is CASSLVRSGMTEQYF. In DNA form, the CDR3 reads TGTGCCAGCAGCTTGGTCCGAAGCGGGATGACCGAGCAGTACTTC.

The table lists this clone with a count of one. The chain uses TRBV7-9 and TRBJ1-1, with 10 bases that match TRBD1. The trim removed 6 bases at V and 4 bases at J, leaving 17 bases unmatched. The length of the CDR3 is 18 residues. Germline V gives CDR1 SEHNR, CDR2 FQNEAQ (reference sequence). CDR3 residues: CASSPLGQGIVGSTEAFF. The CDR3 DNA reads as TGTGCCAGCAGTCCACTGGGACAGGGGATCGTTGGGAGCACTGAAGCTTTCTTT.

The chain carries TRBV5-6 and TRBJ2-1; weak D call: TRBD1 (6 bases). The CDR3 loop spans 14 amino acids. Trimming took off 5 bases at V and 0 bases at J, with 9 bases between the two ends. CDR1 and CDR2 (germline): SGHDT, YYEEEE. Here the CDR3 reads CASRTQGSYNEQFF. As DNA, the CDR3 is TGTGCCAGCAGGACACAGGGCTCCTACAATGAGCAGTTCTTC. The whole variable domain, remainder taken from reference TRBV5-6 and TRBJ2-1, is DAGVTQSPTHLIKTRGQQVTLRCSPKSGHDTVSWYQQALGQGPQFIFQYYEEEERQRGNFPDRFSGHQFPNYSSELNVNALLLGDSALYLCASRTQGSYNEQFFGPGTRLTVL.

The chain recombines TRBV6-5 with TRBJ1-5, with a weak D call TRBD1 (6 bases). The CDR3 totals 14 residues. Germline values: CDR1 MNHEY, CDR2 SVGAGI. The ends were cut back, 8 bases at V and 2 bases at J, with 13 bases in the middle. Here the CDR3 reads CASLGAAGNQPQHF. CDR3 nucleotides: TGTGCCAGCTTGGGGGCGGCGGGCAATCAGCCCCAGCATTTT.

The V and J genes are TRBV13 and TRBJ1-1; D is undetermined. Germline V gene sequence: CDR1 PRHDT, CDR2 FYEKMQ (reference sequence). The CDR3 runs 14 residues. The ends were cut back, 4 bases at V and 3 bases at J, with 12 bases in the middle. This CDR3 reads CASSSKISDTEAFF. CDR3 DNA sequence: TGTGCCAGCAGCTCGAAGATATCGGACACTGAAGCTTTCTTT.

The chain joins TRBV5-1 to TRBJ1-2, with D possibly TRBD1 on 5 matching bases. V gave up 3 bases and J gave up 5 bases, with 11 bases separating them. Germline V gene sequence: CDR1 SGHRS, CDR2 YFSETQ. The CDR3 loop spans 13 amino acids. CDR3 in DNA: TGCGCCAGCAGCTGGGGCGCGACTTATGGCTACACCTTC. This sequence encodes CASSWGATYGYTF.

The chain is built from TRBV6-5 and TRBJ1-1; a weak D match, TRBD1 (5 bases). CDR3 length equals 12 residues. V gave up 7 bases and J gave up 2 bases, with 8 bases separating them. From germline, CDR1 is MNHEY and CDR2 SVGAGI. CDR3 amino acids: CASTDRNTEAFF. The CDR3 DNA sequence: TGTGCCAGCACAGACAGAAACACTGAAGCTTTCTTT.

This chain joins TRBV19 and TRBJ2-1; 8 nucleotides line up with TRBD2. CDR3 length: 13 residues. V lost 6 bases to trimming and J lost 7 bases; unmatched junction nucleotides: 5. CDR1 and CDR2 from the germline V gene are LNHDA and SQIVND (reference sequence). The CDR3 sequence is CASSGTRGNEQFF. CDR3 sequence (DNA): TGTGCCAGTAGCGGGACTAGGGGGAATGAGCAGTTCTTC.

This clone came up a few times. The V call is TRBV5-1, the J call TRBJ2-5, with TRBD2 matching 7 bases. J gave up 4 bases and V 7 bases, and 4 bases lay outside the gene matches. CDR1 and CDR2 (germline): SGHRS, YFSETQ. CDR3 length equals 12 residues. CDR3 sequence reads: CASRPGGETQYF. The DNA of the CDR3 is TGCGCCAGCCGTCCGGGAGGAGAGACCCAGTACTTC.

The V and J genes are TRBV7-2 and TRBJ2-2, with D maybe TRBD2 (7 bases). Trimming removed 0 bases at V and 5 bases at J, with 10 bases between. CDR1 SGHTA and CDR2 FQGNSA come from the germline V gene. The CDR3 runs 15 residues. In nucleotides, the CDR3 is TGTGCCAGCAGCTTAGCGGGGGGGCCTACCGGGGAGCTGTTTTTT. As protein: CASSLAGGPTGELFF.

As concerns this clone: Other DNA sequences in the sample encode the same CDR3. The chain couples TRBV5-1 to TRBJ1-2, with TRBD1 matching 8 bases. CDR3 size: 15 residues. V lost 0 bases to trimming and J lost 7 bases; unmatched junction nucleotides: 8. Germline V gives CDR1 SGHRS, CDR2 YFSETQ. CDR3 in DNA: TGCGCCAGCAGCTTGGCCCAGGGGGCACGGGGTGGCTACACCTTC. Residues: CASSLAQGARGGYTF.

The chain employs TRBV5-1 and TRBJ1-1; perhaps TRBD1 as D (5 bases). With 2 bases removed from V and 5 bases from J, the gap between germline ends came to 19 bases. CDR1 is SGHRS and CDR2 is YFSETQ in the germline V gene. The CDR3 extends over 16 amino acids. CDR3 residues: CASSFGRAIKETEAFF. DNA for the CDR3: TGCGCCAGCAGCTTCGGCAGGGCCATCAAGGAGACTGAAGCTTTCTTT.

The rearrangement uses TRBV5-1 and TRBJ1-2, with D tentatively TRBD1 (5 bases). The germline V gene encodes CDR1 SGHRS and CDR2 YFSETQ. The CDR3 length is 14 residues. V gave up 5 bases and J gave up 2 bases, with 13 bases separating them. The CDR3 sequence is CASRIQEQNYGYTF. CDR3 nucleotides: TGCGCCAGCAGGATACAGGAACAGAACTATGGCTACACCTTC.

CDR3 bases: TGTGCCAGCAGCTTAGGGACAGCCCGGGGCTACACCTTC. As protein: CASSLGTARGYTF. The genes are TRBV7-9 and TRBJ1-2, with D possibly being TRBD1 (6 bases). Germline V gene lookup returns CDR1 SEHNR and CDR2 FQNEAQ (reference sequence). Between the trimmed V and J ends, which lost 1 base and 8 bases, there was a span of 11 bases. This CDR3 contains 13 residues.

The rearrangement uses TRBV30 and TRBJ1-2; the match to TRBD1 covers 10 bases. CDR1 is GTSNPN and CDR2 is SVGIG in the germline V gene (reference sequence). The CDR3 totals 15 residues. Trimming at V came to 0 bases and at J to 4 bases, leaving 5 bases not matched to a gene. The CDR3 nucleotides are TGTGCCTGGAGTGTACGGGGGACAGGGGTCTATGGCTACACCTTC. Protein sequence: CAWSVRGTGVYGYTF.

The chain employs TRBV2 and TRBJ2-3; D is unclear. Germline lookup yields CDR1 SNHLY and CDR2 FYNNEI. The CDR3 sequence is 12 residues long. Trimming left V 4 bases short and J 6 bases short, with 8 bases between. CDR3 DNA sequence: TGTGCCAGCAGTGTTAGTCGGGATACGCAGTATTTT. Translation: CASSVSRDTQYF.

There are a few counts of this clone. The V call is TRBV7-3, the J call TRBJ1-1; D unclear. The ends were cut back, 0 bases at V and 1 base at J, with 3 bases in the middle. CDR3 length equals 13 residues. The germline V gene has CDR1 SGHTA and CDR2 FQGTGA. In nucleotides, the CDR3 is TGTGCCAGCAGCTTAACACAGAACACTGAAGCTTTCTTT. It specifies CASSLTQNTEAFF.

In nucleotides, the CDR3 is TGTGCTAGTGGTTCCCTCACTTACACCGGGGAGCTGTTTTTT. Protein sequence: CASGSLTYTGELFF. The chain carries TRBV12-5 and TRBJ2-2; no definite D call. V was pared by 4 bases and J by 3 bases, with 9 bases between. CDR1 LGHNT and CDR2 FRNRAP come from the germline V gene. There are 14 residues in the CDR3. The entire variable domain, with the rest obtained from reference TRBV12-5 and TRBJ2-2, is as follows: DARVTQTPRHKVTEMGQEVTMRCQPILGHNTVFWYRQTMMQGLELLAYFRNRAPLDDSGMPKDRFSAEMPDATLATLKIQPSEPRDSAVYFCASGSLTYTGELFFGEGSRLTVL.

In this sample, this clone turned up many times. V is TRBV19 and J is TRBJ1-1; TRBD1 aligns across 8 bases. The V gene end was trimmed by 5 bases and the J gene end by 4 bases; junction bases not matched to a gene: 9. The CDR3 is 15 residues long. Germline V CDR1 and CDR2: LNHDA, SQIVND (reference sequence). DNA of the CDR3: TGTGCCAGTAGTCCCCGACAGGGGAGCGGCACTGAAGCTTTCTTT. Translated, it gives CASSPRQGSGTEAFF.

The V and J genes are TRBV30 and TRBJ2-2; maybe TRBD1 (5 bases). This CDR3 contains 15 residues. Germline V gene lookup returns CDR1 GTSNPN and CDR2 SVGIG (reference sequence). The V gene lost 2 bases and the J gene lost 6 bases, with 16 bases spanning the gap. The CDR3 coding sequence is TGTGCCTGGAGTTTTAAAGACAGTAGGGCCGGGGAGCTGTTTTTT. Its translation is CAWSFKDSRAGELFF.

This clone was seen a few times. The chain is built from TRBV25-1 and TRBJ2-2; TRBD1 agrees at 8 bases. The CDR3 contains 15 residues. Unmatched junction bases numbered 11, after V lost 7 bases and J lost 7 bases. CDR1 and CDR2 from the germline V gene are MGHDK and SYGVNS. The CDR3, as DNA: TGTGCCAGCATGCCCGGGACAGGAGTTCGCGGGGAGCTGTTTTTT. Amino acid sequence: CASMPGTGVRGELFF. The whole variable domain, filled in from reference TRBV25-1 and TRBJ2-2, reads EADIYQTPRYLVIGTGKKITLECSQTMGHDKMYWYQQDPGMELHLIHYSYGVNSTEKGDLSSESTVSRIRTEHFPLTLESARPSHTSQYLCASMPGTGVRGELFFGEGSRLTVL.